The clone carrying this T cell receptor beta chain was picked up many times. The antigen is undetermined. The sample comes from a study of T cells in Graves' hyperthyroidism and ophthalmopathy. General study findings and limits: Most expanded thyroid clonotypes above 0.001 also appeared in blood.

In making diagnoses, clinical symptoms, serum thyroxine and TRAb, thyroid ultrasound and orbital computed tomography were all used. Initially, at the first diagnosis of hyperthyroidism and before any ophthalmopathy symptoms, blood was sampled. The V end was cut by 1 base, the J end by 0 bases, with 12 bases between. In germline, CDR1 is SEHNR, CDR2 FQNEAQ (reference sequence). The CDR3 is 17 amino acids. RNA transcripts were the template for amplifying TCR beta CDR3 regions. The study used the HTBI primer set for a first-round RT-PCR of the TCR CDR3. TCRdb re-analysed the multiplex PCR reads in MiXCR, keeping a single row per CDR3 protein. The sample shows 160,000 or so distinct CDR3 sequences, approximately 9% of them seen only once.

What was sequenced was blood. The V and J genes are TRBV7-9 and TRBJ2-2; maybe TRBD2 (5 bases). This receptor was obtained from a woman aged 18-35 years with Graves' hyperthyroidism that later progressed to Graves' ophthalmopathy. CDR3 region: CASSLVDFAANTGELFF. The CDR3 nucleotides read TGTGCCAGCAGCTTAGTGGACTTTGCGGCGAACACCGGGGAGCTGTTTTTT. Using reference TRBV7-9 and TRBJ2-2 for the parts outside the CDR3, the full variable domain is DTGVSQNPRHKITKRGQNVTFRCDPISEHNRLYWYRQTLGQGPEFLTYFQNEAQLEKSRLLSDRFSAERPKGSFSTLEIQRTEQGDSAMYLCASSLVDFAANTGELFFGEGSRLTVL.